This T cell receptor beta chain was recorded in a study of blood T cell repertoires in COVID-19. The assay was immunoSEQ multiplex PCR, and TCRdb's table has in-frame clones only and misses some. The data show some 150,000 clones, with more than 80% seen just once and 7% to 10% held by the top ten. V gave up 4 bases and J gave up 8 bases, with 11 bases separating them. The CDR3 covers 13 residues. The source of this sequence is a human donor with acute or convalescent COVID-19. The donor label of this sample is uncertain. V is TRBV12-3 or TRBV12-4 and J is TRBJ1-4; D is possibly TRBD1 (5 bases). The sample taken for sequencing was peripheral blood. The CDR3 DNA sequence: TGTGCCAGCAGTTGGGGCAGGGAAGAAAAACTGTTTTTT. Residues: CASSWGREEKLFF.